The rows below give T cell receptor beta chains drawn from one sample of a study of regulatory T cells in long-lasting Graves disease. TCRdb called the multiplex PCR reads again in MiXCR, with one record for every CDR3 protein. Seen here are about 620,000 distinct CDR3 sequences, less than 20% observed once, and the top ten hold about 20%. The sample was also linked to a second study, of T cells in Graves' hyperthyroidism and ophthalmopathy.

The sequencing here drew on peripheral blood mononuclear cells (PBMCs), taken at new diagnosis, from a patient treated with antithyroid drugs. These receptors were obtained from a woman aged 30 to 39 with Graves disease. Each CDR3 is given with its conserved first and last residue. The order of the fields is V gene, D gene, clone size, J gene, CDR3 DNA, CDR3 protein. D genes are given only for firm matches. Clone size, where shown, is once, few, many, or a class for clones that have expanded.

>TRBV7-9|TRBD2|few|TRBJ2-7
TGTGCCAGCAGCCCCGCGATAGCGGGAGTGAGGGAGCAGTACTTC
CASSPAIAGVREQYF
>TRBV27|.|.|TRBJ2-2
TGTGCCAGCAATCACAGTCCCAGCGGGGAGCTGTTTTTT
CASNHSPSGELFF
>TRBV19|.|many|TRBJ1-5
TGTGCCAGTACCGCTACACCTGATAGCAATCAGCCCCAGCATTTT
CASTATPDSNQPQHF
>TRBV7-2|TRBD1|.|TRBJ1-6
TGTGCCAGCAGCCCGCCACAGGGGAGAAATTCACCCCTCCACTTT
CASSPPQGRNSPLHF
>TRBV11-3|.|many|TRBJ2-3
TGTGCCAGTTCTAGTGGCGACACCACAGATACGCAGTATTTT
CASSSGDTTDTQYF
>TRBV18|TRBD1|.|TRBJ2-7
TGTGCCAGCTCACCCCGGGACAGGGTATCCTACGAGCAGTACTTC
CASSPRDRVSYEQYF
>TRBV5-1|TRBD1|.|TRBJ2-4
TGCGCCAGCAGCTTGGTGGGACAGGGCCCACCAATTCAGTACTTC
CASSLVGQGPPIQYF
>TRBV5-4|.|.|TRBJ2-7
TGTGCCAGCAGCTTTAGTAAACAATACGAGCAGTACTTC
CASSFSKQYEQYF
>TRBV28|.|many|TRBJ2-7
TGTGCCAGCAGATCCGGAGCCGAGGTCGAGCAGTACTTC
CASRSGAEVEQYF
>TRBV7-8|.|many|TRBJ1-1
TGTGCCAGCAGCTTGGACCGCCGTTGGGCGCGAGGCACTGAAGCTTTCTTT
CASSLDRRWARGTEAFF
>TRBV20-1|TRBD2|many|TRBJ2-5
TGCAGTGGAGCGGGAGTACAAGAGACCCAGTACTTC
CSGAGVQETQYF
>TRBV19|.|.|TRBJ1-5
TGTGCCAGTACCCCCATGGCGGTTAGCAATCAGCCCCAGCATTTT
CASTPMAVSNQPQHF
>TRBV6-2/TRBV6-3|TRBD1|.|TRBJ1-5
TGTGCCAGCAGCCCCTTCGGACAGGGAAATCAGCCCCAGCATTTT
CASSPFGQGNQPQHF
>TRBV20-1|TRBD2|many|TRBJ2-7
TGCAGTGCCGCAACTAGCGGGAGTTCCTCCGAGCAGTACTTC
CSAATSGSSSEQYF
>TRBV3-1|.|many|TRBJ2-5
TGTGCCAGCAGCCAAGTGCGTGCGAGTACCCAGTACTTC
CASSQVRASTQYF
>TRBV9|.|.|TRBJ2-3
TGTGCCAGCAGCGTAGAAGGTAGCGGAGACACAGATACGCAGTATTTT
CASSVEGSGDTDTQYF
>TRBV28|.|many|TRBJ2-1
TGTGCCAGCAGTTTCAGGCGACTGAGCTCCTACAATGAGCAGTTCTTC
CASSFRRLSSYNEQFF
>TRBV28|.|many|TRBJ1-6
TGTGCCAGCAGTTCAGGGTCTTGGGCCTATAATTCACCCCTCCACTTT
CASSSGSWAYNSPLHF
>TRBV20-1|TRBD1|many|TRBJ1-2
TGCAGTGCTGGAAAGGACCGGACAGGAGGCTACACCTTC
CSAGKDRTGGYTF
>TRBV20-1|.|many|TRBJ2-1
TGCAGTGCTAGTCGTGTCGTCGCGGGTGAGCAGTTCTTC
CSASRVVAGEQFF
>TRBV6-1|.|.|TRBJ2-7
TGTGCAGTAAAGGGATCTAACTCCTGCGAGCAGTACTTC
CAVKGSNSCEQYF
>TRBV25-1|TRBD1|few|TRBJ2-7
TGTGCCAGCAGAGGGACAGCCTTCTTCTACGAGCAGTACTTC
CASRGTAFFYEQYF
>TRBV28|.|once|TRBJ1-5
TGTGCCAGCAGTTTATCTTGGGGGTTGAGTCAGCCCCAGCATTTT
CASSLSWGLSQPQHF